This T cell receptor beta chain was profiled in a study of blood T cells in healthy people across ages. For the second PCR, which ran for about 6 to 11 cycles, a sample-barcoded 5' primer and a J-beta primer mix were used. A single record per CDR3 protein comes from TCRdb applying MiXCR to the 5' RACE reads. The data show 700,000 to 850,000 distinct CDR3 sequences, roughly 35% seen once. The study drew donors from healthy Caucasian individuals in Russia aged roughly 6 to 90. Trimming stripped 11 bases from V and 2 bases from J, with 29 bases between. From germline, CDR1 is MNHNS and CDR2 SASEGT. This CDR3 has 18 residues.

This clonotype was sampled from a man aged 18 to 30 in good health. The chain is built from TRBV6-1 and TRBJ2-3, with D perhaps TRBD1 or TRBD2 (5 bases each). The source material was blood. CDR3 sequence (DNA): TGTGCCCACGAGGGGCAACAGGACCCGATCCTTTACACAGATACGCAGTATTTT. It encodes CAHEGQQDPILYTDTQYF.